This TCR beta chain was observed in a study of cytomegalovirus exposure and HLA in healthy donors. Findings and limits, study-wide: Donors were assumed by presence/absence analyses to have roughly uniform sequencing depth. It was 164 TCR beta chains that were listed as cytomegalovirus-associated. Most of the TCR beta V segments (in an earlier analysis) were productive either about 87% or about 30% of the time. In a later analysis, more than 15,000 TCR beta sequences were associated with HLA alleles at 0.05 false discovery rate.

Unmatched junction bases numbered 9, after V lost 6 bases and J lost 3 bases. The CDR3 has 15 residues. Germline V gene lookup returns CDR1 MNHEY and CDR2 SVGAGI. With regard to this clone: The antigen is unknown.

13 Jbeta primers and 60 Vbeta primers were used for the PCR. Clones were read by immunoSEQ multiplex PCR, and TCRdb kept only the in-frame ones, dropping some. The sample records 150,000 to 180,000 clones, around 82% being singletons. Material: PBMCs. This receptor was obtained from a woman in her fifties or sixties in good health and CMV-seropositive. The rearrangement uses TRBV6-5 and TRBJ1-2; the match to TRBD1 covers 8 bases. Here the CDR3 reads CASRQPGQGDYGYTF. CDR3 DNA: TGTGCCAGCAGACAGCCCGGACAGGGAGACTATGGCTACACCTTC.